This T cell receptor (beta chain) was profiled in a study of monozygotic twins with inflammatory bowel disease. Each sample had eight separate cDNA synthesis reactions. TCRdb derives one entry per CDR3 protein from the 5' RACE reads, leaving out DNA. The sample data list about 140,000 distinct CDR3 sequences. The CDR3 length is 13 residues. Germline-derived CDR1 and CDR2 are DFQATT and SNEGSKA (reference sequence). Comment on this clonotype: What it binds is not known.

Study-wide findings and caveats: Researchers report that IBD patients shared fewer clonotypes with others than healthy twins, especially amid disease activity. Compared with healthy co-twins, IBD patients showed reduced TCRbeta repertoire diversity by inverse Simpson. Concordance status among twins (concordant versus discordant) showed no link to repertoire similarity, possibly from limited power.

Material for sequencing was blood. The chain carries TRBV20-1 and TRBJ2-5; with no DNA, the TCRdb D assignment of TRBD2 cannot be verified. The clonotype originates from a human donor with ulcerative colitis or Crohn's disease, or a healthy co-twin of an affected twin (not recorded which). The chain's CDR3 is CSARVTSGETQYF.